The 13 T cell receptor beta chains given below trace back to one sample, sequenced in a study of blood T cell repertoires in COVID-19. The data were produced by immunoSEQ multiplex PCR, yet TCRdb's version contains in-frame clones alone and is incomplete. The sample contains more than 65,000 clones, 82% of which appear only once. The sample was peripheral blood. These receptors all come from a human donor in a cohort sampled during active COVID-19.

This chain uses TRBV5-1 with TRBJ1-4, with TRBD1 matching over 8 bases. CDR3 length: 13 amino acids. The germline CDR1 and CDR2 sequences are SGHRS and YFSETQ. After removal of 5 bases from V and 8 bases from J, the junction contained 5 bases not matched to a gene. The CDR3 reads CASSGQGREKLFF. The CDR3 DNA follows: TGCGCCAGCAGTGGACAGGGTCGGGAAAAACTGTTTTTT. The full variable domain, its missing parts supplied by reference TRBV5-1 and TRBJ1-4, is KAGVTQTPRYLIKTRGQQVTLSCSPISGHRSVSWYQQTPGQGLQFLFEYFSETQRNKGNFPGRFSGRQFSNSRSEMNVSTLELGDSALYLCASSGQGREKLFFGSGTQLSVL.

V usage is TRBV7-9 and J usage is TRBJ1-6; D is unresolved. Trimming removed 6 bases from V and 7 bases from J, with 13 bases in between. Germline lookup yields CDR1 SEHNR and CDR2 FQNEAQ (reference sequence). The CDR3 consists of 14 residues. The CDR3 region has the DNA TGTGCCAGCAGAATTCGCGGGTGGAATTCACCCCTCCACTTT. Its translation: CASRIRGWNSPLHF.

The V call is TRBV6-6, the J call TRBJ1-4; 12 positions agree with TRBD1. Germline values: CDR1 MNHNY, CDR2 SVGAGI (reference sequence). The V and J ends lost 0 bases and 7 bases, in that order; junction bases with no gene match: 3. The CDR3 has 16 residues. CDR3 sequence: CASSYSGQGAFEKLFF. DNA of the CDR3: TGTGCCAGCAGTTACTCGGGACAGGGGGCTTTTGAAAAACTGTTTTTT.

The genes are TRBV3-1 (or the pseudogene TRBV3-2) and TRBJ2-3; 8 nucleotides align to TRBD2. J was trimmed by 2 bases and V by 4 bases; bases with no gene match: 5. There are 15 residues in the CDR3. In germline, CDR1 is LGHDT, CDR2 YNNKEL (reference sequence). The chain's CDR3 is CASSPNSGTTDTQYF. The CDR3 DNA follows: TGTGCCAGCAGCCCCAATAGCGGGACCACAGATACGCAGTATTTT.

The chain employs TRBV7-9 and TRBJ2-7, with no clear D. V was cut by 4 bases and J by 5 bases, with 9 bases left in between. Germline V gives CDR1 SEHNR, CDR2 FQNEAQ (reference sequence). The CDR3 has 12 amino acids. The CDR3 nucleotides read TGTGCCAGCAGCTCGTCGGGTCACGAGCAGTACTTC. It translates to CASSSSGHEQYF.

This sequence joins TRBV10-1 and TRBJ2-5; TRBD1 aligns across 12 bases. Trimming cost V 3 bases and J 4 bases; bases outside gene matches: 3. The V gene's germline CDR1 is WNHNN and CDR2 SYGVQD (reference sequence). The CDR3 is 15 residues long. The CDR3 spells CASSERGQGAETQYF. In nucleotides, the CDR3 is TGCGCCAGCAGTGAAAGGGGACAGGGGGCAGAGACCCAGTACTTC.

The chain couples TRBV12-3 or TRBV12-4 to TRBJ1-5, with D perhaps matching TRBD1 (5 bases). V was clipped by 6 bases and J by 6 bases, with 9 bases between them. This CDR3 has 12 amino acids. The DNA of the CDR3 is TGTGCCAGCAGCACAGACAGTCAGCCCCAGCATTTT. Protein product: CASSTDSQPQHF.

The genes are TRBV3-1 (or the pseudogene TRBV3-2) and TRBJ1-4; 7 bases are shared with TRBD1. The junction had 10 bases not matched to a gene; V was cut back by 4 bases and J by 8 bases. The CDR3 extends over 15 amino acids. Germline-derived CDR1 and CDR2 are LGHDT and YNNKEL (reference sequence). CDR3 bases: TGTGCCAGCAGCCTCACAGGGGCGACGGGCGAAAAACTGTTTTTT. Its protein product is CASSLTGATGEKLFF.

The rearrangement joins TRBV4-1 to TRBJ1-1; D possibly corresponds to TRBD1 (5 bases). CDR1 MGHRA and CDR2 YSYEKL come from the germline V gene. CDR3 length: 14 residues. With 2 bases removed from V and 7 bases from J, the gap between germline ends came to 14 bases. The CDR3 DNA reads TGCGCCAGCAGCCAACAGGGTTTAAGTATTGAAGCTTTCTTT. Protein product: CASSQQGLSIEAFF.

J is TRBJ1-2 and V is TRBV19; 9 bases are a match to TRBD1. Germline values: CDR1 LNHDA, CDR2 SQIVND (reference sequence). There are 15 residues in the CDR3. V lost 6 bases to trimming and J lost 2 bases; unmatched junction nucleotides: 7. The CDR3, as DNA: TGTGCCAGTAGCCCTGGGGACAGGGTGAACTATGGCTACACCTTC. As protein: CASSPGDRVNYGYTF.

The chain is built from TRBV6-2 or TRBV6-3 and TRBJ1-1; weak D call: TRBD1 (5 bases). Germline V gives CDR1 MNHEY, CDR2 SVGEGT. V was pared by 5 bases and J by 4 bases, with 14 bases between. There are 14 residues in the CDR3. The chain's CDR3 is CASSTNQGTTEAFF. The CDR3 DNA follows: TGTGCCAGCAGTACAAATCAGGGAACCACTGAAGCTTTCTTT.

This clone was observed a single time. This chain joins TRBV29-1 and TRBJ2-1; 11 bases map to TRBD2. Germline CDR1 reads SQVTM; CDR2 reads ANQGSEA. After removal of 7 bases from V and 5 bases from J, the junction contained 7 bases not matched to a gene. The CDR3 sequence is 14 residues long. The CDR3 here is CSATGLAENNEQFF. The CDR3 nucleotides are TGCAGCGCAACGGGACTAGCGGAAAACAATGAGCAGTTCTTC.

As concerns this clone: The sample carries other DNA sequences with the same CDR3. CDR3 residues: CASSLGQGSNYGYTF. DNA for the CDR3: TGTGCCAGCAGCCTCGGACAGGGAAGTAACTATGGCTACACCTTC. The rearrangement joins TRBV3-1 (or the pseudogene TRBV3-2) to TRBJ1-2; 8 positions agree with TRBD1. Germline CDR1 LGHDT, CDR2 YNNKEL (reference sequence). This CDR3 comprises 15 residues. V shed 4 bases, J shed 1 base, and the junction held 5 bases outside the gene matches.